These T cell receptor beta chains were read from a single sample in a study of T-cell memory formation after mild COVID-19. Via MiXCR, TCRdb re-called the 5' RACE reads, giving one row per CDR3 protein. The sample has 400,000 to 500,000 distinct CDR3 sequences, around 20% seen once. Sequenced: PBMCs or a T cell subset sorted from them (not recorded which). The source of these receptors is an adult woman who had mild COVID-19 (a few samples of this study predate the infection). Cell type and time point are not known. Both conserved end residues are trimmed from each CDR3.

V: TRBV12-3/TRBV12-4; J: TRBJ1-1; CDR3: ASSYTGPTEAF
V: TRBV6-1; J: TRBJ2-7; CDR3: ASSGFGRGRGGYEQY
V: TRBV7-2; J: TRBJ2-1; CDR3: ASSLAGGGGEQF
V: TRBV3-1; J: TRBJ2-3; CDR3: ASSQVLSTDTQY
V: TRBV6-6; J: TRBJ1-2; CDR3: ASSYSSAVMGYT
V: TRBV6-2/TRBV6-3; J: TRBJ2-1; CDR3: ASSYSGDEQF
V: TRBV2; J: TRBJ2-7; CDR3: ASSERGRSSYEQY
V: TRBV28; J: TRBJ2-3; CDR3: ASSPKADTQY
V: TRBV5-6; J: TRBJ1-2; CDR3: ASSFGKANYGYT
V: TRBV27; J: TRBJ1-1; CDR3: ASSLWGGQGSTEAF
V: TRBV10-3; J: TRBJ2-7; CDR3: AISGSYYEQY
V: TRBV20-1; J: TRBJ2-1; CDR3: SATRPGQEIYNEQF
V: TRBV7-8; J: TRBJ2-5; CDR3: ASRRAGNQETQY
V: TRBV12-3/TRBV12-4; J: TRBJ1-2; CDR3: ASRQGQGAYGYT
V: TRBV27; J: TRBJ2-3; CDR3: ASSLNAGADTQY
V: TRBV12-3/TRBV12-4; J: TRBJ1-2; CDR3: ASSTGTNYGYT
V: TRBV3-1; J: TRBJ2-7; CDR3: ASSHRQGYEQY
V: TRBV7-9; J: TRBJ1-6; CDR3: ASRITGNSPLH
V: TRBV25-1; J: TRBJ1-5; CDR3: ASSEEEGIQGRTNQPQH
V: TRBV6-2/TRBV6-3; J: TRBJ2-7; CDR3: ASSYPLDRGGYEQY
V: TRBV12-3/TRBV12-4; J: TRBJ1-2; CDR3: ASRLGINYGYT
V: TRBV6-5; J: TRBJ1-1; CDR3: ASSYLGTGSTEAF
V: TRBV4-1; J: TRBJ2-2; CDR3: ASSSRFGRGASGTGELF